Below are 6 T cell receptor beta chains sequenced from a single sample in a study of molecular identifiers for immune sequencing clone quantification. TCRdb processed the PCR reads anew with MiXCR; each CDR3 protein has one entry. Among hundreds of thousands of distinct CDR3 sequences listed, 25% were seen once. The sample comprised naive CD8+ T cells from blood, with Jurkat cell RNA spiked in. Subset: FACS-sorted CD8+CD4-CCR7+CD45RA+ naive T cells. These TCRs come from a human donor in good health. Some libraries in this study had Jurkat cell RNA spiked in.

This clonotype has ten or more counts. The CDR3 DNA follows: TGTGCCAGCAGCCCCCGGGGCGACAGGGGCGCCTACGAGCAGTACTTC. Amino acids: CASSPRGDRGAYEQYF. The V gene is TRBV4-2, the J gene TRBJ2-7; TRBD1 matches 8 bases. This CDR3 has 16 residues. The V segment lost 4 bases and the J segment 2 bases; nucleotides outside the gene matches: 10. Germline V gene data show CDR1 as LGHNA and CDR2 as YNFKEQ.

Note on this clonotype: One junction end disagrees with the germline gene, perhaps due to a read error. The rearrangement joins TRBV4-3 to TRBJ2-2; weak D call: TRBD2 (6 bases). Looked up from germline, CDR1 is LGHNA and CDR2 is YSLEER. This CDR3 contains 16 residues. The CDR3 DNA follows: TGCGCCAGCACCCAAGGGGTAGCGGCGAACACCGGGGAGCTGTTTTTT. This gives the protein CASTQGVAANTGELFF.

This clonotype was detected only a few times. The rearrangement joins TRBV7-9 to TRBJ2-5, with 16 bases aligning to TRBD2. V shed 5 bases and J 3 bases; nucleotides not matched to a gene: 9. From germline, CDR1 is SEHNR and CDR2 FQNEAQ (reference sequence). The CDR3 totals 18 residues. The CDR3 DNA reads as TGTGCCAGCAGCCCAACACCCGGGACTAGCGGGGGGGAAGAGACCCAGTACTTC. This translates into CASSPTPGTSGGEETQYF.

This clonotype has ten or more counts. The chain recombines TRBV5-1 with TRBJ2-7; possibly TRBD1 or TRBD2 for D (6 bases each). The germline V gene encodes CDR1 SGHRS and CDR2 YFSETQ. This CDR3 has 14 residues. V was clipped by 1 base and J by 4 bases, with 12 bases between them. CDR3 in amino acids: CASSLHGGGYEQYF. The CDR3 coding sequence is TGCGCCAGCAGCTTGCACGGGGGCGGGTACGAGCAGTACTTC.

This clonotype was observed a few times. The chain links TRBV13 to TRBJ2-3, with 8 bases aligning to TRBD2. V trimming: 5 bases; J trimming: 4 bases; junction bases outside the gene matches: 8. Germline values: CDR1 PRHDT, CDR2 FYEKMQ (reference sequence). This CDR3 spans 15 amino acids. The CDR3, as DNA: TGTGCCAGCAGCCAAGCGGGGGCGTCGTCAGATACGCAGTATTTT. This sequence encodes CASSQAGASSDTQYF.

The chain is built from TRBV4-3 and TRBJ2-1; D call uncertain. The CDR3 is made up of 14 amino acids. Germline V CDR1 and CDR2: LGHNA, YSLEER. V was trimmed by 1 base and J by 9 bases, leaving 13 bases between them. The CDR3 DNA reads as TGCGCCAGCAGCCAAGGGGTTCAGCTGACTGAGCAGTTCTTC. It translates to CASSQGVQLTEQFF.